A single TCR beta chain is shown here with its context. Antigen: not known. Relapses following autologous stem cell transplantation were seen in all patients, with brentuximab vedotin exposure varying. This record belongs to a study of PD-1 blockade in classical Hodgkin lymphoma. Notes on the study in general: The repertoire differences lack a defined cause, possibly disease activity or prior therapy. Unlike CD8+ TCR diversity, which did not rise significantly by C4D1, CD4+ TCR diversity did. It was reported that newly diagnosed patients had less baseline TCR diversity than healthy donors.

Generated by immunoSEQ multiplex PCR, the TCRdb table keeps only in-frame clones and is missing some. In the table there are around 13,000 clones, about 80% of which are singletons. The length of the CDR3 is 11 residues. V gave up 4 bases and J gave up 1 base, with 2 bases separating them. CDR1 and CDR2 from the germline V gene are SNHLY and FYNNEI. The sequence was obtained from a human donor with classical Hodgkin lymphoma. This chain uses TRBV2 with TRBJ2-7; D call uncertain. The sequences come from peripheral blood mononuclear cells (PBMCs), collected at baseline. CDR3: CASSASYEQYF. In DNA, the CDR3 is TGTGCCAGCAGTGCTTCCTACGAGCAGTACTTC. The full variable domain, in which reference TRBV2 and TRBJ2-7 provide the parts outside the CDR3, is EPEVTQTPSHQVTQMGQEVILRCVPISNHLYFYWYRQILGQKVEFLVSFYNNEISEKSEIFDDQFSVERPDGSNFTLKIRSTKLEDSAMYFCASSASYEQYFGPGTRLTVT.